This T cell receptor beta chain was observed in a study of T-cell memory formation after mild COVID-19. 5'RACE, which relied on constant-segment primers, yielded TCR alpha and TCR beta cDNA libraries carrying sample barcodes and UMIs. TCRdb reanalysed the 5' RACE reads using MiXCR and keeps one entry per CDR3 protein. The sample yields roughly 450,000 distinct CDR3 sequences, roughly 18% seen once. The study, taken as a whole, reports: Clones contracting day 15 to 85 were balanced CD4/CD8; later expanders leaned CD4+. CD4+ contracting clones lay mainly in CM and EM, CD8+ ones in EMRA. The appearance of some responding clones in pre-infection memory suggested that cross-reactive memory joined.

This clonotype was detected many times. Its antigen is undetermined. Input material: PBMCs or a T cell subset sorted from them (not recorded which). The TCR was taken from an adult woman who had mild COVID-19 (a few samples of this study predate the infection). Cell type and time point are not known.

CDR3 sequence (DNA): TGTGCCAGCAGCCCCCCTTTGGGCACCATATATTTT. Its translation is CASSPPLGTIYF. This chain joins TRBV3-1 and TRBJ1-3; D gene ambiguous. This CDR3 has 12 amino acids. The germline V gene has CDR1 LGHDT and CDR2 YNNKEL (reference sequence). V lost 4 bases and J 9 bases, leaving 10 bases between the germline ends. The whole variable domain, filled in from reference TRBV3-1 and TRBJ1-3, reads DTAVSQTPKYLVTQMGNDKSIKCEQNLGHDTMYWYKQDSKKFLKIMFSYNNKELIINETVPNRFSPKSPDKAHLNLHINSLELGDSAVYFCASSPPLGTIYFGEGSWLTVV.